The 13 T cell receptor beta chains presented below share a single source sample, sequenced in a study of graft-versus-host responses after intestinal transplantation. Assay used: immunoSEQ multiplex PCR; TCRdb lists only in-frame clones, some missing. Found here are about 57,000 clones, roughly 89% of them singletons; the top ten hold less than 2%. This specimen was PBMCs, taken 26 days after transplant. Receptors originate from a human patient who received an intestinal transplant, so some T cells may come from the graft donor.

This clone has more than one count but fewer than ten. The chain is built from TRBV4-2 and TRBJ1-1, with a possible D match to TRBD1 (5 bases). The germline V and J ends were trimmed by 0 bases and 6 bases, with 11 bases remaining between them. From germline, CDR1 is LGHNA and CDR2 YNFKEQ. This CDR3 has 14 residues. The CDR3 region is CASSQDLGAAEAFF. Here the CDR3 DNA reads TGTGCCAGCAGCCAAGATTTAGGGGCGGCTGAAGCTTTCTTT.

V usage is TRBV27 and J usage is TRBJ1-5, with 7 bases fitting TRBD1. The CDR3 spans 16 residues. Germline-derived CDR1 and CDR2 are MNHEY and SMNVEV (reference sequence). J lost 2 bases, V lost 11 bases, and 15 bases had no gene match. CDR3 DNA: TGTGCCGCCAGGAGGGGGCTAGTGTTTGGCAATCAGCCCCAGCATTTT. Its protein product is CAARRGLVFGNQPQHF.

The DNA for the CDR3 is TGCGCCAGCAGCCAACCCACGGGGGGCGCGGATTCTGATGGCTACACCTTC. Amino acid sequence: CASSQPTGGADSDGYTF. This chain joins TRBV4-1 and TRBJ1-2; a possible D gene is TRBD1 (6 bases). This CDR3 is built from 17 residues. From germline, CDR1 is MGHRA and CDR2 YSYEKL. Between the trimmed V and J ends, which lost 2 bases and 6 bases, there was a span of 22 bases.

The chain links TRBV5-1 to TRBJ2-5; 7 nucleotides align to TRBD1. The CDR3 runs 15 residues. Germline lookup yields CDR1 SGHRS and CDR2 YFSETQ. With 5 bases clipped from V and 1 base from J, the junction kept 8 bases outside the gene matches. CDR3 in DNA: TGCGCCAGCAGGGGACAGCGAGGGACCCAAGAGACCCAGTACTTC. Residues: CASRGQRGTQETQYF.

This rearrangement joins TRBV12-1 to TRBJ1-5; the DNA was not used to check the table's D call, TRBD1. TRBV12-1 is described as a pseudogene. This CDR3 has 15 residues. In nucleotides, the CDR3 is TGTGCCAGCAGCTCACCGGGACAGGGGAATCAGCCCCAGCATTTT. Translating it yields CASSSPGQGNQPQHF.

The chain combines TRBV7-3 with TRBJ2-1, with D possibly being TRBD2 (5 bases). Between the trimmed V and J ends, which lost 2 bases and 8 bases, there was a span of 10 bases. The CDR3 is made up of 13 amino acids. Looked up from germline, CDR1 is SGHTA and CDR2 is FQGTGA. CDR3 sequence reads: CASSLGAGDEQFF. The CDR3 nucleotides are TGTGCCAGCAGCTTAGGAGCCGGGGATGAGCAGTTCTTC.

The V gene is TRBV28, the J gene TRBJ1-3, with D possibly matching TRBD1 (5 bases). The germline V gene has CDR1 MDHEN and CDR2 SYDVKM. The CDR3 sequence is 12 residues long. The CDR3 here is CAGGSSGNTIYF. The CDR3 bases are TGTGCGGGGGGTTCCTCTGGAAACACCATATATTTT. The full variable domain, its missing parts supplied by reference TRBV28 and TRBJ1-3, is DVKVTQSSRYLVKRTGEKVFLECVQDMDHENMFWYRQDPGLGLRLIYFSYDVKMKEKGDIPEGYSVSREKKERFSLILESASTNQTSMYLCAGGSSGNTIYFGEGSWLTVV.

The chain carries TRBV28 and TRBJ2-7, with D maybe TRBD1 (6 bases). Germline V gene lookup returns CDR1 MDHEN and CDR2 SYDVKM. This CDR3 contains 15 residues. The V end was cut by 6 bases, the J end by 3 bases, with 18 bases between. The CDR3 coding sequence is TGTGCCAGCAGGCAACGCGATTACAGGGTCTACGAGCAGTACTTC. Translating gives CASRQRDYRVYEQYF.

The chain joins TRBV25-1 to TRBJ1-1; D is possibly TRBD1 (6 bases). The CDR3 runs to 13 residues. The germline V gene encodes CDR1 MGHDK and CDR2 SYGVNS. With 5 bases removed from V and 4 bases from J, the gap between germline ends came to 11 bases. The CDR3 loop is CASSRGASTEAFF. The CDR3 DNA sequence: TGTGCCAGCAGTCGGGGGGCGAGCACTGAAGCTTTCTTT.

J is TRBJ2-6 and V is TRBV13, with D perhaps TRBD2 (5 bases). This CDR3 contains 17 residues. CDR1 and CDR2 from the germline V gene are PRHDT and FYEKMQ (reference sequence). Trimming pared 8 bases from V and 0 bases from J, leaving 17 bases between. CDR3 residues: CASYLQERLSGANVLTF. The CDR3 region has the DNA TGTGCCAGCTATCTGCAGGAGCGGCTCTCTGGGGCCAACGTCCTGACTTTC.

Remarks on this clone: The same CDR3 also results from other DNA sequences found in this sample. This chain connects TRBV7-6 to TRBJ2-7; 8 bases map to TRBD1. The germline gives CDR1 SGHVS, CDR2 FNYEAQ. This CDR3 is built from 14 residues. Trimming cost V 4 bases and J 1 base; bases outside gene matches: 3. The CDR3, as DNA: TGTGCCAGCAGCTACGGACAGGGATCCTACGAGCAGTACTTC. Translating gives CASSYGQGSYEQYF.

The rearrangement links TRBV11-2 to TRBJ2-1; possible D gene TRBD2, 6 bases. Per the germline V gene, CDR1 is SGHAT and CDR2 is FQNNGV. V lost 0 bases and J lost 2, with 8 bases in between. The CDR3 is 15 residues long. Written as DNA, the CDR3 is TGTGCCAGCAGCTTAGATGGAGGGACCTACAATGAGCAGTTCTTC. It is translated as CASSLDGGTYNEQFF.

This clone has a single count. The chain couples TRBV5-4 to TRBJ1-6; D unresolved. The CDR3 is made up of 13 amino acids. CDR1 is SGHNT and CDR2 is YYREEE in the germline V gene (reference sequence). V lost 3 bases and J lost 7, with 8 bases in between. CDR3 sequence: CASSSSVNSPLHF. The CDR3 region has the DNA TGTGCCAGCAGCTCTTCCGTAAATTCACCCCTCCACTTT.